This T cell receptor beta chain was recorded in a study of blood T cell repertoires in COVID-19. In the authors' methods: Nucleated cell number was recorded as an estimate derived from reference gene primer amplification. Assay used: immunoSEQ multiplex PCR; TCRdb lists only in-frame clones, some missing. V, J and clone size are taken as reported in that table, and D and trimming were inferred from the DNA itself. The repertoire consists of about 85,000 clones, with approximately 80% occurring once and the leading ten covering around 10%. This clone came up once. Unmatched junction bases numbered 5, after V lost 4 bases and J lost 1 base. The CDR3 covers 15 residues. Germline V gives CDR1 KGHDR, CDR2 SFDVKD.

Material: peripheral blood. This sequence joins TRBV24-1 and TRBJ2-7; TRBD1 matches at 8 bases. This TCR was sampled from a man aged 70-80 years with acute or convalescent COVID-19. CDR3 residues: CATSDGRGLSYEQYF. The CDR3, as DNA: TGTGCCACCAGTGACGGCAGGGGGCTTTCCTACGAGCAGTACTTC.